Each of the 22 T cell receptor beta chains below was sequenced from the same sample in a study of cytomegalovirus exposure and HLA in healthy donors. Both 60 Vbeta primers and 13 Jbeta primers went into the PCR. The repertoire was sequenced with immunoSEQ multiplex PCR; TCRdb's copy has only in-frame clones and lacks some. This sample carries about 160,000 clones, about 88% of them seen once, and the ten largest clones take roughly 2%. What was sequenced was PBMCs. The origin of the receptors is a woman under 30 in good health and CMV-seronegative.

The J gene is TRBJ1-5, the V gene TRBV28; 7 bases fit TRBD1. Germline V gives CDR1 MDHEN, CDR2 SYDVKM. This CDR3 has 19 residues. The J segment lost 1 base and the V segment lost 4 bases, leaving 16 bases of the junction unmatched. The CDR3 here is CASSWGAGGRLGSNQPQHF. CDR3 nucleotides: TGTGCCAGCAGTTGGGGGGCAGGGGGTCGTTTAGGCAGCAATCAGCCCCAGCATTTT.

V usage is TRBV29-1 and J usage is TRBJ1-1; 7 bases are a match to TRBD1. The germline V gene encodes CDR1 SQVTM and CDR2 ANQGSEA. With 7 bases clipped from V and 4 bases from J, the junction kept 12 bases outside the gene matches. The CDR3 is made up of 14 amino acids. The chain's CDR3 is CSAEQGSRGTEAFF. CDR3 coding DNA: TGCAGCGCCGAACAGGGGAGCAGAGGCACTGAAGCTTTCTTT.

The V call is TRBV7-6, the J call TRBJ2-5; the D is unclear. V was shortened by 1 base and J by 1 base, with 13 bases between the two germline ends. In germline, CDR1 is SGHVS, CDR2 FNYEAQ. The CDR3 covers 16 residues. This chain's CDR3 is CASSLGFRQFQETQYF. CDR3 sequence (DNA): TGTGCCAGCAGCTTAGGTTTCCGTCAGTTCCAAGAGACCCAGTACTTC.

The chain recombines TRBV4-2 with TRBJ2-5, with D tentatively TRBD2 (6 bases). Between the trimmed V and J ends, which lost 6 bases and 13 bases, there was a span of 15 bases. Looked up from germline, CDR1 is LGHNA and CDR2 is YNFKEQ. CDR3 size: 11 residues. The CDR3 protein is CASSDTGTVYF. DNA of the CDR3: TGTGCCAGCAGTGACACCGGGACTGTGTACTTC.

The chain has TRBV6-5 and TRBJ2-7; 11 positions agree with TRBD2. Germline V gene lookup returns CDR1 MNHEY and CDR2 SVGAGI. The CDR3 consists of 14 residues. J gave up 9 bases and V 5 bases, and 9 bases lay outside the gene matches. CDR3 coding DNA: TGTGCCAGCAGTCAACTTAGCGGGGGGGCCGTGCAGTACTTC. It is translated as CASSQLSGGAVQYF.

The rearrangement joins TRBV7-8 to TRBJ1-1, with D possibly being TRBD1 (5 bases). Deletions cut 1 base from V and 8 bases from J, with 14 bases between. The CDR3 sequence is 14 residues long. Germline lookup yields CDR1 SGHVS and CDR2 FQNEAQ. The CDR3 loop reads CASSLDPGVSEAFF. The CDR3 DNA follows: TGTGCCAGCAGCTTAGATCCGGGGGTGTCGGAAGCTTTCTTT.

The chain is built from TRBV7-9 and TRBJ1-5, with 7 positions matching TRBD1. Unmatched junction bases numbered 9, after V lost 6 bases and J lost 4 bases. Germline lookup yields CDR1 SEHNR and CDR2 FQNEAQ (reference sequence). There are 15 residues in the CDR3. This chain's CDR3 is CASSPGTAPNQPQHF. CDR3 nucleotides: TGTGCCAGCAGTCCAGGGACAGCACCTAATCAGCCCCAGCATTTT.

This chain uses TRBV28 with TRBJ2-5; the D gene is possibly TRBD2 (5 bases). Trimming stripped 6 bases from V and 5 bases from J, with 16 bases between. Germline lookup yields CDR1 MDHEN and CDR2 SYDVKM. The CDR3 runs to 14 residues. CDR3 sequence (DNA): TGTGCCAGCAGCTCCAACGGCCGCGGGGAGACCCAGTACTTC. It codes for CASSSNGRGETQYF.

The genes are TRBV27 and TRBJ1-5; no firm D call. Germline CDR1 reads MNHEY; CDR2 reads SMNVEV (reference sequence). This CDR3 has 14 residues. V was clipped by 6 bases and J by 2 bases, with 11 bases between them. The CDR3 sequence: CASRPGEGNQPQHF. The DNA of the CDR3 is TGTGCCAGCAGACCCGGGGAGGGCAATCAGCCCCAGCATTTT.

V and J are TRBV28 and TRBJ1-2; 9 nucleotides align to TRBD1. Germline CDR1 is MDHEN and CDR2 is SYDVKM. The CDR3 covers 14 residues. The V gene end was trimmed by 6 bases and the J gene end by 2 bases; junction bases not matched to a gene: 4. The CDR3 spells CASSGGTGNYGYTF. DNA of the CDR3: TGTGCCAGCAGCGGGGGGACAGGGAACTATGGCTACACCTTC.

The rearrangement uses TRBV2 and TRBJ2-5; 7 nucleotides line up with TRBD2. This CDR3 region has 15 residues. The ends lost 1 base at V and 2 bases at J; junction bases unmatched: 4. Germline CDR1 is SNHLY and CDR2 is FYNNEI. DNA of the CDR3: TGTGCCAGCAGTGAAGGAGGTAGCGGGCAAGAGACCCAGTACTTC. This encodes CASSEGGSGQETQYF.

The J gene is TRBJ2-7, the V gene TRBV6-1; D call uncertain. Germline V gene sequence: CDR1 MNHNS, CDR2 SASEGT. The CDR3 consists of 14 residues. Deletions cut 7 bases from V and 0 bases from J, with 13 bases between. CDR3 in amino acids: CASTGSRTSYEQYF. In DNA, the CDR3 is TGTGCCAGCACAGGAAGCAGAACCTCCTACGAGCAGTACTTC.

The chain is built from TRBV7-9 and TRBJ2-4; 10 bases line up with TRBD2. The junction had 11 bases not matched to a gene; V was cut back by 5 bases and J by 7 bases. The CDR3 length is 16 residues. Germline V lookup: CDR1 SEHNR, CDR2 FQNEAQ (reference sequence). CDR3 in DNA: TGTGCCAGCAGCAACCATCTAGCGGGAGTCCGGAACATTCAGTACTTC. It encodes CASSNHLAGVRNIQYF.

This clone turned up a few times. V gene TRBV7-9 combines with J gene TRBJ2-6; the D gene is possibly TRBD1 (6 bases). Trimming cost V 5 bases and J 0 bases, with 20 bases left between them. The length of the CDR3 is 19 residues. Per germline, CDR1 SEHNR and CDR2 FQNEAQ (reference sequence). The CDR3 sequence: CASSHRTANSASGANVLTF. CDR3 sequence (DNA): TGTGCCAGCAGCCACAGGACAGCCAACTCCGCCTCTGGGGCCAACGTCCTGACTTTC.

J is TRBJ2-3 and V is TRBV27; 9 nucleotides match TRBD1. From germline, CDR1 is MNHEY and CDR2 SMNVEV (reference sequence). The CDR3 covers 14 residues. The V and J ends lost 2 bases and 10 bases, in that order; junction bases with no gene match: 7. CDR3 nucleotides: TGTGCCAGCAGTTTAGGGGACAGGGTCACTGCGCAGTATTTT. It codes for CASSLGDRVTAQYF.

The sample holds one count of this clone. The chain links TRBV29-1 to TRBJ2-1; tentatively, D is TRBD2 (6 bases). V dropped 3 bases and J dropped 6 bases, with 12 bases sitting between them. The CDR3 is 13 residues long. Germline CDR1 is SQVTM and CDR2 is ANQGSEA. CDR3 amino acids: CSVDSPAGNEQFF. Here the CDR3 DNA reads TGCAGCGTTGACAGTCCAGCGGGCAATGAGCAGTTCTTC.

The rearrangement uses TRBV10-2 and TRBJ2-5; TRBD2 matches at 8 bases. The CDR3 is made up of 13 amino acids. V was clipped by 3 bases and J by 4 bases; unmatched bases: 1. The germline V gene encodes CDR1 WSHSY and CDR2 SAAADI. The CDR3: CASSEAGVETQYF. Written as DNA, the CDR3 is TGCGCCAGCAGTGAAGCGGGGGTAGAGACCCAGTACTTC.

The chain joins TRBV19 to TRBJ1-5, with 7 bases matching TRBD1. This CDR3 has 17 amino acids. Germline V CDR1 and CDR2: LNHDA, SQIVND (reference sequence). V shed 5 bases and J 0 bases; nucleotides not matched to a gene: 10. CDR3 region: CASSQGGQSYSNQPQHF. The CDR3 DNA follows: TGTGCCAGTAGTCAAGGGGGACAGAGCTATAGCAATCAGCCCCAGCATTTT.

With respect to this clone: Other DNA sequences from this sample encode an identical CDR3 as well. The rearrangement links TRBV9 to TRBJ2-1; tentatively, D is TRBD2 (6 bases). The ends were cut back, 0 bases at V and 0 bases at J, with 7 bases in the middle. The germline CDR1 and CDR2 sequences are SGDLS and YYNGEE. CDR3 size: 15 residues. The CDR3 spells CASSVVGSSYNEQFF. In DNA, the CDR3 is TGTGCCAGCAGCGTAGTCGGGAGCTCCTACAATGAGCAGTTCTTC.

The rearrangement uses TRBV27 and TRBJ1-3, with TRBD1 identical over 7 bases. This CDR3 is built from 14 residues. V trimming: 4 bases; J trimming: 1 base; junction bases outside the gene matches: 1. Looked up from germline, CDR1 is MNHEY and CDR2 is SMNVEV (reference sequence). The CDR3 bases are TGTGCCAGCAGTTCACAGGGGTCTGGAAACACCATATATTTT. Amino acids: CASSSQGSGNTIYF.

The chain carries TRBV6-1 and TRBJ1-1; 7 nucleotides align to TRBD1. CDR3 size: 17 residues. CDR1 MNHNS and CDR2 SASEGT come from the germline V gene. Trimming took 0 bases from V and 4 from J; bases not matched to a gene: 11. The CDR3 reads CASSEALRWTGLTEAFF. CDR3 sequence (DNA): TGTGCCAGCAGTGAAGCGCTTCGATGGACAGGACTCACTGAAGCTTTCTTT.

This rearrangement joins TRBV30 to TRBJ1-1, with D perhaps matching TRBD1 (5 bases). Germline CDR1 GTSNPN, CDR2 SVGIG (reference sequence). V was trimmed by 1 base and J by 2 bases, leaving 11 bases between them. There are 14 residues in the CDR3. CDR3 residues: CAWSETGGNTEAFF. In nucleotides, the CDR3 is TGTGCCTGGAGTGAGACCGGGGGAAACACTGAAGCTTTCTTT. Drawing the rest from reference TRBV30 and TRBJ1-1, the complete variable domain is SQTIHQWPATLVQPVGSPLSLECTVEGTSNPNLYWYRQAAGRGLQLLFYSVGIGQISSEVPQNLSASRPQDRQFILSSKKLLLSDSGFYLCAWSETGGNTEAFFGQGTRLTVV.